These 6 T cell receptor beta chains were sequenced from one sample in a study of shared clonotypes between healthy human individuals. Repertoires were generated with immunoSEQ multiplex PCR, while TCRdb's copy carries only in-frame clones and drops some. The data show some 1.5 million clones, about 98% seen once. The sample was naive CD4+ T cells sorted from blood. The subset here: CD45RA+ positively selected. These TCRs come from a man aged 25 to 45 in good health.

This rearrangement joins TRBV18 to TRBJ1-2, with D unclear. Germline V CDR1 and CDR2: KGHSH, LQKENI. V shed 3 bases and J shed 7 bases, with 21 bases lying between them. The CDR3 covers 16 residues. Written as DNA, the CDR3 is TGTGCCAGCTCACCCGCGGGCAAGGCCTCGATTGGTGGCTACACCTTC. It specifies CASSPAGKASIGGYTF.

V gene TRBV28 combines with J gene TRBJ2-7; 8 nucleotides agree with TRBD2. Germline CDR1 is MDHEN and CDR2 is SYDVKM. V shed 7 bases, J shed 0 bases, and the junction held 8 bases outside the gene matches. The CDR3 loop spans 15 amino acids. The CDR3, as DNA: TGTGCCAGCACTGTAGCGGGACAATACTCCTACGAGCAGTACTTC. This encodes CASTVAGQYSYEQYF.

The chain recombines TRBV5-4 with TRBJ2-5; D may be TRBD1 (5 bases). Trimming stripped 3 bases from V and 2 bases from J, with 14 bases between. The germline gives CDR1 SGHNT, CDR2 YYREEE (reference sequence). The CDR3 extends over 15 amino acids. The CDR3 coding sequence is TGTGCCAGCAGCTCCCCAAAGACAGCGCAAGAGACCCAGTACTTC. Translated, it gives CASSSPKTAQETQYF. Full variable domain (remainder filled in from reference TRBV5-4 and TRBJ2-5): ETGVTQSPTHLIKTRGQQVTLRCSSQSGHNTVSWYQQALGQGPQFIFQYYREEENGRGNFPPRFSGLQFPNYSSELNVNALELDDSALYLCASSSPKTAQETQYFGPGTRLLVL.

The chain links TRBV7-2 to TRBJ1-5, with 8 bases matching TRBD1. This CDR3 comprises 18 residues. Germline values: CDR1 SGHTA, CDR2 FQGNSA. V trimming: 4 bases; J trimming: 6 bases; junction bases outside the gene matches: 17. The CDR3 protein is CASSSNTGTGALIQPQHF. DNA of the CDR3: TGTGCCAGCAGCTCCAATACCGGGACAGGAGCCCTCATTCAGCCCCAGCATTTT.

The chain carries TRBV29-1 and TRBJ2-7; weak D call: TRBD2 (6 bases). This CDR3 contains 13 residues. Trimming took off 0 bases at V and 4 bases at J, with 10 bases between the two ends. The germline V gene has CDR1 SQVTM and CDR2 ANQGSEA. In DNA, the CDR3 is TGCAGCGTTGAAGATTCCGGGGGTTACGAGCAGTACTTC. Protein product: CSVEDSGGYEQYF.

The CDR3 sequence: CASSYRGNHGYTF. The DNA for the CDR3 is TGTGCCAGCAGTTATAGGGGAAACCATGGCTACACCTTC. The V call is TRBV6-5, the J call TRBJ1-2; possible D gene TRBD1, 5 bases. The CDR3 has 13 amino acids. Trimming took 3 bases from V and 6 from J, leaving 11 bases between them. Germline-derived CDR1 and CDR2 are MNHEY and SVGAGI.